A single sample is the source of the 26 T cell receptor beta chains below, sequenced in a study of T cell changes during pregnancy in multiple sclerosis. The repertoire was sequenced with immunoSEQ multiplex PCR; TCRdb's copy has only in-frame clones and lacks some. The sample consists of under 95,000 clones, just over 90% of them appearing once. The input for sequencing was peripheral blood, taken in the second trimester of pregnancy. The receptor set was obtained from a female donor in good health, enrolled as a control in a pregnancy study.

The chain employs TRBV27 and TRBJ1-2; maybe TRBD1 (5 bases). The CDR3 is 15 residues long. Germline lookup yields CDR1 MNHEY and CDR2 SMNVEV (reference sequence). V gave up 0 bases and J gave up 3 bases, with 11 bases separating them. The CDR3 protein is CASSLSPRDDYGYTF. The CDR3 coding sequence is TGTGCCAGCAGTTTATCGCCCAGGGATGACTATGGCTACACCTTC.

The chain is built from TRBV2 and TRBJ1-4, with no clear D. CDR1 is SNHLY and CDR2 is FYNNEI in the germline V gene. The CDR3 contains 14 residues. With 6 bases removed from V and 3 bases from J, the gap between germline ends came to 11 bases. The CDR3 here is CASRLRGANEKLFF. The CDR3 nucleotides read TGTGCCAGCAGGTTGCGAGGTGCTAATGAAAAACTGTTTTTT.

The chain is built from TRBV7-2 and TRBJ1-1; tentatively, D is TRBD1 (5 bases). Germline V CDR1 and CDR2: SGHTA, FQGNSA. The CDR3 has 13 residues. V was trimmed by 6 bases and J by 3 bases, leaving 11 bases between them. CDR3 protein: CASRYGQDTEAFF. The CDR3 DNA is TGTGCCAGCAGGTACGGACAAGACACTGAAGCTTTCTTT.

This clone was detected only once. CDR3 in amino acids: CASSESRVTNEKLFF. CDR3 nucleotides: TGTGCCAGCAGCGAGAGCAGGGTAACTAATGAAAAACTGTTTTTT. This chain uses TRBV25-1 with TRBJ1-4; perhaps TRBD1 as D (5 bases). V dropped 6 bases and J dropped 1 base, with 12 bases sitting between them. This CDR3 region has 15 residues. From germline, CDR1 is MGHDK and CDR2 SYGVNS. Supplemented by reference TRBV25-1 and TRBJ1-4, the full variable domain reads EADIYQTPRYLVIGTGKKITLECSQTMGHDKMYWYQQDPGMELHLIHYSYGVNSTEKGDLSSESTVSRIRTEHFPLTLESARPSHTSQYLCASSESRVTNEKLFFGSGTQLSVL.

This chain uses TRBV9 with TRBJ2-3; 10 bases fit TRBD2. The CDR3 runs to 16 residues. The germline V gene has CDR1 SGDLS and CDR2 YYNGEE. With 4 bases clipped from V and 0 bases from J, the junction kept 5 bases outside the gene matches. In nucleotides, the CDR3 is TGTGCCAGCAGCTCCCAGCGGGGGGGAAGCACAGATACGCAGTATTTT. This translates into CASSSQRGGSTDTQYF.

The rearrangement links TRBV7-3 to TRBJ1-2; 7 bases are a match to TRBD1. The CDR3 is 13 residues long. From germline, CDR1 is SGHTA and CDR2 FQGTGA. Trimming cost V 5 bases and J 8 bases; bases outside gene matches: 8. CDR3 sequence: CASSLRGDSGYTF. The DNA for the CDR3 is TGTGCCAGCAGCCTCAGGGGGGACTCGGGCTACACCTTC.

In DNA, the CDR3 is TGCGCCAGCAGCCACGTCCCCAGGGACACCGGGGAGCTGTTTTTT. This codes for CASSHVPRDTGELFF. This sequence joins TRBV4-3 and TRBJ2-2, with D possibly being TRBD1 (5 bases). This CDR3 comprises 15 residues. Trimming took 3 bases from V and 3 from J, leaving 11 bases between them. Germline V gene sequence: CDR1 LGHNA, CDR2 YSLEER.

CDR3 in amino acids: CASSDSYRSTEAFF. The CDR3 region has the DNA TGTGCCAGCAGTGACTCGTATAGGAGCACTGAAGCTTTCTTT. The J gene is TRBJ1-1, the V gene TRBV6-4; D gene unclear. Trimming removed 0 bases at V and 4 bases at J, with 9 bases between. CDR3 size: 14 residues. Germline CDR1 is MRHNA and CDR2 is SNTAGT.

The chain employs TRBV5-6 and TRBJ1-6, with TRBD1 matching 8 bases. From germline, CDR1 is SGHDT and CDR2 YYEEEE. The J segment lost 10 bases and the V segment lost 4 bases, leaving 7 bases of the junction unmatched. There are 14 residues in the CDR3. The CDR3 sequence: CASSIRGRGSPLHF. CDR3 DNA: TGTGCCAGCAGCATCAGGGGGCGAGGATCACCCCTCCACTTT. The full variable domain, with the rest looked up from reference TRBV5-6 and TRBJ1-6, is DAGVTQSPTHLIKTRGQQVTLRCSPKSGHDTVSWYQQALGQGPQFIFQYYEEEERQRGNFPDRFSGHQFPNYSSELNVNALLLGDSALYLCASSIRGRGSPLHFGNGTRLTVT.

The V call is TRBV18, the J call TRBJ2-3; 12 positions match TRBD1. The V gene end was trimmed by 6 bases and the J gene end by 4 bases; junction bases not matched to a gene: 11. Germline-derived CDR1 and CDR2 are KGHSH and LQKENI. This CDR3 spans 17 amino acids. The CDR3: CASSLTAGTGGSDTQYF. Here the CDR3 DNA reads TGTGCCAGCTCTCTTACTGCCGGGACAGGGGGCTCAGATACGCAGTATTTT.

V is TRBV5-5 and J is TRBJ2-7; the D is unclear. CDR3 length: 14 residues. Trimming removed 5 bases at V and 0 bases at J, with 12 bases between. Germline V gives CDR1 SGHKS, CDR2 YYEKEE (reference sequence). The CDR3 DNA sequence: TGTGCCAGCAGTCCAATGATACTCTCCTACGAGCAGTACTTC. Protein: CASSPMILSYEQYF.

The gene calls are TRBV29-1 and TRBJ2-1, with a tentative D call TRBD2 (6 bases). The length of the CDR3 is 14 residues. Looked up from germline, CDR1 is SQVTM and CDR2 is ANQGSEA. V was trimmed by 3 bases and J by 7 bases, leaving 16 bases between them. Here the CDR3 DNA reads TGCAGCGTTGAGACTAGTTTCACGAGGAATGAGCAGTTCTTC. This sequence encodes CSVETSFTRNEQFF.

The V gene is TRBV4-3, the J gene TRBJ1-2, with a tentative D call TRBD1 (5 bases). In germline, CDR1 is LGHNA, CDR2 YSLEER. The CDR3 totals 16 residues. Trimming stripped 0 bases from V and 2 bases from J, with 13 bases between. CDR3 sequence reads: CASSQESPGDNYGYTF. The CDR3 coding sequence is TGCGCCAGCAGCCAAGAATCTCCGGGGGACAACTATGGCTACACCTTC.

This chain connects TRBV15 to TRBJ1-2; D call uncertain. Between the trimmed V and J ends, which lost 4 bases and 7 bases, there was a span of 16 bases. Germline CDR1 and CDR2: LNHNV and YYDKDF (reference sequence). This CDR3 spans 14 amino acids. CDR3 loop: CATSIDRRDGGYTF. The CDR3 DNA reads TGTGCCACCAGCATAGATCGGCGGGATGGTGGCTACACCTTC.

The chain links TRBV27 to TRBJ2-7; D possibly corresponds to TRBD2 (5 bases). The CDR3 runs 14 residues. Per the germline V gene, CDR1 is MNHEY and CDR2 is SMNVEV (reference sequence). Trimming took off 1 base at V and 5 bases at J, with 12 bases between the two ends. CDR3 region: CASSLWTPPDEQYF. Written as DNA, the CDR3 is TGTGCCAGCAGTTTATGGACTCCACCGGACGAGCAGTACTTC.

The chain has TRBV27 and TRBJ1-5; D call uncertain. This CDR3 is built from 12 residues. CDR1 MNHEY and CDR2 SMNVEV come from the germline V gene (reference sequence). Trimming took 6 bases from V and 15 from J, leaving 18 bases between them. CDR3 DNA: TGTGCCAGCAGCTACGGACTCACGGAATGGCATTTT. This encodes CASSYGLTEWHF.

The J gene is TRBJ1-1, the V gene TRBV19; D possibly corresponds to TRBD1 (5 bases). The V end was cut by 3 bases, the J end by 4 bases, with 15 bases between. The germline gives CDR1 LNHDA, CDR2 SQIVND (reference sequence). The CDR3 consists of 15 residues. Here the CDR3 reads CASSMDGGTGTEAFF. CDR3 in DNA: TGTGCCAGTAGTATGGACGGGGGTACTGGCACTGAAGCTTTCTTT.

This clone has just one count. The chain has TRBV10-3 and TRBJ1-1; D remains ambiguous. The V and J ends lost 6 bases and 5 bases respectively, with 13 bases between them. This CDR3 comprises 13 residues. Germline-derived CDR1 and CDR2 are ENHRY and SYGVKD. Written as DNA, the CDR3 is TGTGCCATCAGCGAAGAGGTCTCAACTGAAGCTTTCTTT. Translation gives CAISEEVSTEAFF.

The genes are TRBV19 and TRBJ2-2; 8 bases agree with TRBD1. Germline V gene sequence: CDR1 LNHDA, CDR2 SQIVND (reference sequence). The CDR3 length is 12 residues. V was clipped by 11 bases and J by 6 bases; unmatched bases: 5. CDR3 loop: CAVNRGAGELFF. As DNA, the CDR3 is TGTGCCGTTAACAGGGGGGCCGGGGAGCTGTTTTTT.

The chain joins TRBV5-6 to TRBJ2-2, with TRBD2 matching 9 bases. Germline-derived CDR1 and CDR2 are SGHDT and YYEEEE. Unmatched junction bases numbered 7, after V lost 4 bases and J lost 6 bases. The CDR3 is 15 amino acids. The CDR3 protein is CASSDGLATAGELFF. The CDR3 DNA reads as TGTGCCAGCAGCGACGGACTAGCGACCGCCGGGGAGCTGTTTTTT.

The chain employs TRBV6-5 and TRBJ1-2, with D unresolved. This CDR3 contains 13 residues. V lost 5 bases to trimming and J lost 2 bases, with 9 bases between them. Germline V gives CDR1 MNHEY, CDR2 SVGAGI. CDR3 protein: CASSNDNNYGYTF. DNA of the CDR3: TGTGCCAGCAGTAATGACAACAACTATGGCTACACCTTC.

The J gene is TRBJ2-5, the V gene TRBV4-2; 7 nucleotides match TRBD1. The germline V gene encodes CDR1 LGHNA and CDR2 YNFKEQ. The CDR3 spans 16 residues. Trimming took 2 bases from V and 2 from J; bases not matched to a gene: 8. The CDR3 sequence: CASSQSMGQLQETQYF. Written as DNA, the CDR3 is TGTGCCAGCAGCCAATCGATGGGACAGCTGCAAGAGACCCAGTACTTC.

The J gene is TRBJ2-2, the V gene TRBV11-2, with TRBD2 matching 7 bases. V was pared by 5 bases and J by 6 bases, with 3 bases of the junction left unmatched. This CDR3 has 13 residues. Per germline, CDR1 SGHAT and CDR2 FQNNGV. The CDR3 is CASSPSGPGELFF. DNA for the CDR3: TGTGCCAGCAGCCCTAGCGGACCCGGGGAGCTGTTTTTT. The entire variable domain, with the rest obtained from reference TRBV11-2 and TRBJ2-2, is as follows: EAGVAQSPRYKIIEKRQSVAFWCNPISGHATLYWYQQILGQGPKLLIQFQNNGVVDDSQLPKDRFSAERLKGVDSTLKIQPAKLEDSAVYLCASSPSGPGELFFGEGSRLTVL.

The CDR3 sequence is CAWSPGRANYGYTF. CDR3 bases: TGTGCCTGGAGTCCGGGGAGAGCTAACTATGGCTACACCTTC. The genes are TRBV30 and TRBJ1-2, with D unresolved. CDR3 length equals 14 residues. Germline V gene data show CDR1 as GTSNPN and CDR2 as SVGIG (reference sequence). V was cut by 2 bases and J by 0 bases, with 10 bases left in between.

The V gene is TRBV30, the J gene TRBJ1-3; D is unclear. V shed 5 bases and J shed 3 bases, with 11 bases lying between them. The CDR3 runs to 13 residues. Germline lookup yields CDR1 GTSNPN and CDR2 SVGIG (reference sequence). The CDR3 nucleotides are TGTGCCTGGGACCCCACGGGTGGAAACACCATATATTTT. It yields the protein CAWDPTGGNTIYF.

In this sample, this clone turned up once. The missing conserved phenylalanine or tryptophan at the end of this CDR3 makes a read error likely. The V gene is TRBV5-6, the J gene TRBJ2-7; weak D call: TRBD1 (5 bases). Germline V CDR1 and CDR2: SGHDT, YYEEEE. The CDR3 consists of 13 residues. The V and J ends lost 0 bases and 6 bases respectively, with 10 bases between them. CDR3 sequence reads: CASSLDRWGEQYL. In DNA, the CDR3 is TGTGCCAGCAGCTTGGACAGGTGGGGCGAGCAGTACCTC.